This entry features one T cell receptor beta chain sequence. The data were obtained in a study of blood T cell repertoires in COVID-19. Study background: Specimens from acute and convalescent COVID-19 originated in the United States, Italy and Spain. PBMCs, B-cell-depleted T cells, or T cells provided the cDNA or gDNA that made up the material.

Study processing details: Quantification of nucleated cells was approximated via reference gene primer amplification. TCRdb's table, derived via immunoSEQ multiplex PCR, lists solely in-frame clones and lacks some. The V and J calls and clone size are taken from that table; D and trimming were inferred from the DNA. The sample has about 99,000 clones, 70% to 90% seen once. With V trimmed by 4 bases and J by 3 bases, 2 bases remained unmatched. The germline gives CDR1 KGHDR, CDR2 SFDVKD. There are 15 residues in the CDR3. This sequence joins TRBV24-1 and TRBJ2-2; 9 nucleotides agree with TRBD1. The receptor was isolated from a man in his fifties in a cohort sampled during active COVID-19. Sample: peripheral blood. CDR3 in amino acids: CATSERDRDTGELFF. CDR3 DNA sequence: TGTGCCACCAGTGAGCGGGACAGGGACACCGGGGAGCTGTTTTTT.